These 20 T cell receptor beta chains were all obtained from the same sample, sequenced in a study of Graves' ophthalmopathy and Graves' hyperthyroidism. RNA transcripts served as template for amplifying TCR beta CDR3 sequences. HTBI primers were used in a first-round RT-PCR, which preceded a second-round multiplex PCR. From the multiplex PCR reads, TCRdb called clonotypes with MiXCR, one entry per CDR3 protein. The table lists about 400,000 distinct CDR3 sequences, approximately 20% of them singletons. Material for sequencing was peripheral blood. These receptors all stem from a woman younger than 35 with Graves' ophthalmopathy.

There are many counts of this clonotype. The chain has TRBV20-1 and TRBJ2-7, with D perhaps TRBD1 or TRBD2 (5 bases each). The germline V gene encodes CDR1 DFQATT and CDR2 SNEGSKA (reference sequence). The CDR3 spans 13 residues. V shed 6 bases and J shed 2 bases, with 14 bases lying between them. The CDR3 loop is CSATSGTTYEQYF. In DNA, the CDR3 is TGCAGTGCCACCTCCGGGACCACCTACGAGCAGTACTTC.

This clonotype came up many times. The chain has TRBV10-3 and TRBJ1-6; 7 nucleotides align to TRBD1. The germline CDR1 and CDR2 sequences are ENHRY and SYGVKD. After removal of 6 bases from V and 8 bases from J, the junction contained 16 bases not matched to a gene. CDR3 size: 17 residues. CDR3 region: CAIRNDRVALWDSPLHF. The DNA for the CDR3 is TGTGCCATCAGGAACGACAGGGTAGCTCTTTGGGATTCACCCCTCCACTTT.

This clonotype was seen at least ten times. The chain links TRBV6-2 or TRBV6-3 to TRBJ2-7, with 7 nucleotides matching TRBD2. The junction had 6 bases not matched to a gene; V was cut back by 2 bases and J by 2 bases. This CDR3 comprises 15 residues. CDR1 is MNHEY, CDR2 SVGEGT, per germline. CDR3 sequence reads: CASSYLFLAAYEQYF. Written as DNA, the CDR3 is TGTGCCAGCAGTTACCTCTTCCTAGCGGCCTACGAGCAGTACTTC.

The chain links TRBV6-5 to TRBJ2-5; TRBD2 matches 14 bases. J was trimmed by 5 bases and V by 4 bases; bases with no gene match: 3. Germline V gene sequence: CDR1 MNHEY, CDR2 SVGAGI. This CDR3 has 15 residues. Written as DNA, the CDR3 is TGTGCCAGCAGTTGGACTAGCGGGGGGATTGAGACCCAGTACTTC. This translates into CASSWTSGGIETQYF.

This clonotype was observed many times. V is TRBV29-1 and J is TRBJ2-7; 7 bases match TRBD1. J gave up 1 base and V 6 bases, and 6 bases lay outside the gene matches. This CDR3 has 13 amino acids. Germline V gene lookup returns CDR1 SQVTM and CDR2 ANQGSEA. The CDR3 region is CSVDRQGSYEQYF. The CDR3 nucleotides read TGCAGCGTGGATCGACAGGGTTCCTACGAGCAGTACTTC.

The CDR3 coding sequence is TGTGCCAGCAGTGAAGCTGTTGGGCGGCTCGGGACCCAGTACTTC. This gives the protein CASSEAVGRLGTQYF. The chain employs TRBV2 and TRBJ2-5, with D uncertain. Germline CDR1 reads SNHLY; CDR2 reads FYNNEI. V was pared by 0 bases and J by 7 bases, with 15 bases between. The CDR3 consists of 15 residues.

There are many counts of this clonotype. This rearrangement joins TRBV2 to TRBJ1-3; D perhaps matches TRBD1 (5 bases). This CDR3 region has 13 residues. V lost 4 bases to trimming and J lost 11 bases, with 15 bases between them. Germline CDR1 and CDR2: SNHLY and FYNNEI. DNA for the CDR3: TGTGCCAGCAGTGGGGGGTTACCCTCCCCCATATATTTT. It codes for CASSGGLPSPIYF.

This clonotype came up a few times. This chain links TRBV6-2 or TRBV6-3 with TRBJ2-6; D uncertain. Germline CDR1 reads MNHEY; CDR2 reads SVGEGT. The CDR3 contains 17 residues. V lost 4 bases to trimming and J lost 1 base, with 14 bases between them. Here the CDR3 DNA reads TGTGCCAGCAGTTCCGTAAAATCCCTTTCTGGGGCCAACGTCCTGACTTTC. Translated, it gives CASSSVKSLSGANVLTF.

This clonotype was counted many times. CDR3 nucleotide sequence: TGCAGTGCAAGGGACCTTGACGAGCAGTACTTC. As protein: CSARDLDEQYF. The rearrangement links TRBV20-1 to TRBJ2-7; D tentatively fits TRBD1 or TRBD2 (5 bases each). The V end was cut by 6 bases, the J end by 5 bases, with 11 bases between. The CDR3 spans 11 residues. CDR1 and CDR2 (germline): DFQATT, SNEGSKA (reference sequence).

This clonotype was recorded at least ten times. The chain uses TRBV29-1 and TRBJ2-7, with no clear D. CDR1 and CDR2 (germline): SQVTM, ANQGSEA. Trimming took 0 bases from V and 2 from J, leaving 5 bases between them. The length of the CDR3 is 12 residues. DNA of the CDR3: TGCAGCGTTGAAGACACGACCTACGAGCAGTACTTC. As protein: CSVEDTTYEQYF.

This clonotype has at least ten counts. The rearrangement joins TRBV5-1 to TRBJ1-1, with a possible D match to TRBD1 (6 bases). The CDR3 runs 15 residues. Germline V gives CDR1 SGHRS, CDR2 YFSETQ. V gave up 4 bases and J gave up 4 bases, with 17 bases separating them. The CDR3 reads CASSTEQGRGTEAFF. CDR3 in DNA: TGCGCCAGCAGCACCGAACAGGGTAGAGGCACTGAAGCTTTCTTT.

The sample holds a few counts of this clonotype. The chain is built from TRBV7-2 and TRBJ2-5, with unresolved D. The germline V and J ends were trimmed by 6 bases and 4 bases, with 12 bases remaining between them. Per the germline V gene, CDR1 is SGHTA and CDR2 is FQGNSA. This CDR3 has 13 amino acids. The CDR3 loop is CASRGRWAETQYF. The DNA of the CDR3 is TGTGCCAGCAGAGGACGGTGGGCAGAGACCCAGTACTTC.

This clonotype was observed at least ten times. Likely a read error: the CDR3 ends without its conserved phenylalanine or tryptophan. The V and J genes are TRBV2 and TRBJ2-5, with D unresolved. CDR1 is SNHLY and CDR2 is FYNNEI in the germline V gene. Trimming took off 5 bases at V and 5 bases at J, with 9 bases between the two ends. This CDR3 has 12 residues. Written as DNA, the CDR3 is TGTGCCAGCAGTAGATCCGGGGAGACCCAGTACTCC. This gives the protein CASSRSGETQYS.

This clonotype has at least ten counts. The chain couples TRBV11-2 to TRBJ1-1; no firm D call. Germline V lookup: CDR1 SGHAT, CDR2 FQNNGV. The CDR3 has 14 residues. Between the trimmed V and J ends, which lost 0 bases and 0 bases, there was a span of 5 bases. CDR3 sequence reads: CASSLEVLNTEAFF. For the CDR3, the DNA is TGTGCCAGCAGCTTAGAGGTACTGAACACTGAAGCTTTCTTT.

This clonotype was detected many times. V usage is TRBV4-2 and J usage is TRBJ2-7; D not certain. This CDR3 comprises 15 residues. V shed 3 bases and J shed 2 bases, with 14 bases lying between them. Germline V lookup: CDR1 LGHNA, CDR2 YNFKEQ. DNA for the CDR3: TGTGCCAGCAGCCACACAAATGACCGAGCCTACGAGCAGTACTTC. Translated, it gives CASSHTNDRAYEQYF.

This clonotype was observed at least ten times. The V and J genes are TRBV27 and TRBJ1-6; D is perhaps TRBD1 (5 bases). Trimming shortened V by 0 bases and J by 8 bases, and 11 bases separated the two germline ends. The CDR3 is 15 residues long. CDR1 MNHEY and CDR2 SMNVEV come from the germline V gene (reference sequence). This chain's CDR3 is CASSLSSQGYSPLHF. In DNA form, the CDR3 reads TGTGCCAGCAGTTTATCTAGCCAGGGCTATTCACCCCTCCACTTT.

In this sample, this clonotype turned up many times. V usage is TRBV3-1 and J usage is TRBJ1-1, with TRBD1 identical over 10 bases. The CDR3 spans 14 residues. With V trimmed by 3 bases and J by 6 bases, 4 bases remained unmatched. Germline assignment: CDR1 LGHDT and CDR2 YNNKEL (reference sequence). The CDR3 sequence is CASSQGQGISEAFF. The CDR3 region has the DNA TGTGCCAGCAGCCAGGGACAGGGGATATCTGAAGCTTTCTTT. Filled out from reference TRBV3-1 and TRBJ1-1, the complete variable domain reads DTAVSQTPKYLVTQMGNDKSIKCEQNLGHDTMYWYKQDSKKFLKIMFSYNNKELIINETVPNRFSPKSPDKAHLNLHINSLELGDSAVYFCASSQGQGISEAFFGQGTRLTVV.

The sample holds many counts of this clonotype. The V and J genes are TRBV6-1 and TRBJ1-5; 8 bases line up with TRBD1. Per germline, CDR1 MNHNS and CDR2 SASEGT. The CDR3 runs 14 residues. Trimming cost V 6 bases and J 6 bases; bases outside gene matches: 7. The CDR3 bases are TGTGCCAGCAGATCCGGACAGGGATTTCAGCCCCAGCATTTT. It is translated as CASRSGQGFQPQHF.

This clonotype was counted at least ten times. The rearrangement uses TRBV5-1 and TRBJ2-3; D remains unclear. The germline V gene has CDR1 SGHRS and CDR2 YFSETQ. The CDR3 extends over 15 amino acids. Trimming stripped 3 bases from V and 5 bases from J, with 16 bases between. This chain's CDR3 is CASSWTSRFRDTQYF. CDR3 in DNA: TGCGCCAGCAGCTGGACCAGTAGATTTAGAGATACGCAGTATTTT.

The chain joins TRBV6-5 to TRBJ2-7, with 10 bases that match TRBD1. The CDR3 is 15 residues long. Trimming at V came to 7 bases and at J to 6 bases, leaving 12 bases not matched to a gene. Germline CDR1 reads MNHEY; CDR2 reads SVGAGI. The CDR3 spells CASISGTGAGGEQYF. The CDR3 DNA reads as TGTGCCAGCATTTCCGGGACAGGGGCGGGGGGCGAGCAGTACTTC.